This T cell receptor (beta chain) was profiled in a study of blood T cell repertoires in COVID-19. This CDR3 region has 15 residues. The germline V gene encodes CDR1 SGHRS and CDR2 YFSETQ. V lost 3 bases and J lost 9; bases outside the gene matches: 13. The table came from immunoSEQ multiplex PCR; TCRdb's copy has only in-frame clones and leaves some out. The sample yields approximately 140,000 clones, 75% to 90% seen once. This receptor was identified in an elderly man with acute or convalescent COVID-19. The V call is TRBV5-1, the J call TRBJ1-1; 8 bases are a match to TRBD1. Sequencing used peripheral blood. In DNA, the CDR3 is TGCGCCAGCAGCTGGGACAGGCCGCTCGCGGATAAAGCTTTCTTT. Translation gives CASSWDRPLADKAFF.